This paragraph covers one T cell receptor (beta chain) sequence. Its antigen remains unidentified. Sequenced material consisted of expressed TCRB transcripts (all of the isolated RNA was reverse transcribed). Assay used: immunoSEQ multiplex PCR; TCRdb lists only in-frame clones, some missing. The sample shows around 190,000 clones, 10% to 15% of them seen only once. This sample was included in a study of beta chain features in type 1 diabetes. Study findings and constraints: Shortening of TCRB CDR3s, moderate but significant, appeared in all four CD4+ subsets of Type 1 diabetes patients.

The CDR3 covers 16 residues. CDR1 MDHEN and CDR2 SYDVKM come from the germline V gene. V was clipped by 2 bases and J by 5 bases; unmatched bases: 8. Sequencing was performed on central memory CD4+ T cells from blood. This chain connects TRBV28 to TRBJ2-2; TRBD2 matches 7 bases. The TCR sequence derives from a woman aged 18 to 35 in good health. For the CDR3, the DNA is TGTGCCAGCAGTTTAAGGCTAGCGGCTACGACCGGGGAGCTGTTTTTT. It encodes CASSLRLAATTGELFF.